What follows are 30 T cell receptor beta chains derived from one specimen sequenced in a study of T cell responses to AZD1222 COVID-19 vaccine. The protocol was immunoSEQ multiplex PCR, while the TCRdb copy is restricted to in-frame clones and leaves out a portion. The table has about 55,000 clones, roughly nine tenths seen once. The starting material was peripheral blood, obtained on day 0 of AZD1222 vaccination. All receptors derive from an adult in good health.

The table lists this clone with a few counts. CDR3 sequence: CASSQEKGLINEQFF. Written as DNA, the CDR3 is TGCGCCAGCAGCCAAGAGAAGGGACTGATTAATGAGCAGTTCTTC. The chain links TRBV4-3 to TRBJ2-1; D perhaps matches TRBD2 (6 bases). The CDR3 consists of 15 residues. Germline values: CDR1 LGHNA, CDR2 YSLEER. Trimming cost V 0 bases and J 7 bases, with 13 bases left between them.

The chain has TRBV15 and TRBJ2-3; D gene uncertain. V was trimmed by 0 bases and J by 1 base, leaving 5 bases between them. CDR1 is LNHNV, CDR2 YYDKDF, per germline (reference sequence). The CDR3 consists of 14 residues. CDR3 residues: CATSRDRGTDTQYF. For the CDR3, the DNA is TGTGCCACCAGCAGAGATAGGGGCACAGATACGCAGTATTTT.

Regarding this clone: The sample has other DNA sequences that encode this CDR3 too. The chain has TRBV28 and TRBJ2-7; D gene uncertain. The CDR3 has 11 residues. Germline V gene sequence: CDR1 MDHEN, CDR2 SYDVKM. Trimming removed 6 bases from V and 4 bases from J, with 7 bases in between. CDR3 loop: CASSLDYEQYF. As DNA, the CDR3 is TGTGCCAGCAGCCTCGATTACGAGCAGTACTTC.

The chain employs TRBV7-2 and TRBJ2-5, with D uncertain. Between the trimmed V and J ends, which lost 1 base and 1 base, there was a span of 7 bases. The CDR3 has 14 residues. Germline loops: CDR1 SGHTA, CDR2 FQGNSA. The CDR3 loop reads CASSLVASQETQYF. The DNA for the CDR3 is TGTGCCAGCAGCTTAGTGGCTAGCCAAGAGACCCAGTACTTC.

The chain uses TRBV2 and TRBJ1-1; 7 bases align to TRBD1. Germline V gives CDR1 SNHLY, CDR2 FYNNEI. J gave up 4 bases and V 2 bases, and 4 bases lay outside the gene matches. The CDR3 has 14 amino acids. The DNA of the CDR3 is TGTGCCAGCAGTGAAACAGGGGCGATCACTGAAGCTTTCTTT. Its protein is CASSETGAITEAFF.

The CDR3 coding sequence is TGTGCCAGCAGTAGCAGGGAAGTCGGGGAGCTGTTTTTT. Protein product: CASSSREVGELFF. V and J are TRBV12-3 or TRBV12-4 and TRBJ2-2; weak D call: TRBD1 (5 bases). Trimming took off 5 bases at V and 7 bases at J, with 11 bases between the two ends. The CDR3 extends over 13 amino acids.

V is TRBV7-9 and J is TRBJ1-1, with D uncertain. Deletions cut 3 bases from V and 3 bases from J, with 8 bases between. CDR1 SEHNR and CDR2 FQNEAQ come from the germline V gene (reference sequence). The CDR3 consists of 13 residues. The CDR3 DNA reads TGTGCCAGCAGCTTTTCCGGGGACACTGAAGCTTTCTTT. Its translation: CASSFSGDTEAFF.

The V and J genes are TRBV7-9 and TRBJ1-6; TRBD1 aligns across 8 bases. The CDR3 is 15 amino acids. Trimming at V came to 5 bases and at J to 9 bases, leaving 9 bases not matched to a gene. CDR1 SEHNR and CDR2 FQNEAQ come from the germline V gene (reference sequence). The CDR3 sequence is CASSGRTGRGSPLHF. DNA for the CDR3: TGTGCCAGCAGCGGTCGGACAGGGAGAGGTTCACCCCTCCACTTT.

Written as DNA, the CDR3 is TGTGCCAGCAGCCAAAGGGCTGGACAGGGGGCTGGCTACACCTTC. Its translation is CASSQRAGQGAGYTF. The chain recombines TRBV28 with TRBJ1-2, with 11 bases matching TRBD1. The CDR3 consists of 15 residues. The J segment lost 7 bases and the V segment lost 6 bases, leaving 10 bases of the junction unmatched. In germline, CDR1 is MDHEN, CDR2 SYDVKM.

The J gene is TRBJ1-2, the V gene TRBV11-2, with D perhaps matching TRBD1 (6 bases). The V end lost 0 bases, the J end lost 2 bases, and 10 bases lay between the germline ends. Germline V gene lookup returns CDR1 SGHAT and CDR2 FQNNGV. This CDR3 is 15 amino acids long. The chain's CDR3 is CASSLEGAPNYGYTF. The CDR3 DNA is TGTGCCAGCAGCTTAGAGGGGGCCCCCAACTATGGCTACACCTTC.

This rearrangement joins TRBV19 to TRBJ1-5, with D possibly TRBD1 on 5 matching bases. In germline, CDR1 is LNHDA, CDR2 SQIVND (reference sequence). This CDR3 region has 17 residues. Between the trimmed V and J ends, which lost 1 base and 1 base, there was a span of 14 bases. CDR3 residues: CASSIAGAGMSNQPQHF. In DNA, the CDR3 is TGTGCCAGTAGTATAGCCGGCGCAGGGATGAGCAATCAGCCCCAGCATTTT.

The CDR3 DNA reads as TGTGCCACCAAGGGAGGATCGGTCTCTCGGACAGAAAAACTGTTTTTT. Translating gives CATKGGSVSRTEKLFF. V and J are TRBV15 and TRBJ1-4, with D tentatively TRBD1 (5 bases). The V and J ends lost 7 bases and 8 bases respectively, with 23 bases between them. This CDR3 spans 16 amino acids. Per the germline V gene, CDR1 is LNHNV and CDR2 is YYDKDF (reference sequence).

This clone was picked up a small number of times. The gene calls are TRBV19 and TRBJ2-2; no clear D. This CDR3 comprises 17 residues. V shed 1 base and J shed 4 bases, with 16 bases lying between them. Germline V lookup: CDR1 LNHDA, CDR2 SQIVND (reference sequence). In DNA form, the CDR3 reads TGTGCCAGTAGTATAGCCGTACTAACAAGAGCCACCGGGGAGCTGTTTTTT. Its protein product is CASSIAVLTRATGELFF. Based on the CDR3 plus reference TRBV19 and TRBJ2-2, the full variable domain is DGGITQSPKYLFRKEGQNVTLSCEQNLNHDAMYWYRQDPGQGLRLIYYSQIVNDFQKGDIAEGYSVSREKKESFPLTVTSAQKNPTAFYLCASSIAVLTRATGELFFGEGSRLTVL.

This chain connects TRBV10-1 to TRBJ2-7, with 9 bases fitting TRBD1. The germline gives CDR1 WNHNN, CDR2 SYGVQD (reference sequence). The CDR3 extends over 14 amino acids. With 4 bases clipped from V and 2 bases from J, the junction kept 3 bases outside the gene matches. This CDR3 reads CASSVDRGPYEQYF. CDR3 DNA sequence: TGCGCCAGCAGTGTGGACAGGGGTCCCTACGAGCAGTACTTC.

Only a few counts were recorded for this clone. In DNA, the CDR3 is TGTGCCAGCAGCCACAGGGATTCCTACTATGGCTACACCTTC. It encodes CASSHRDSYYGYTF. This sequence joins TRBV3-1 (or the pseudogene TRBV3-2) and TRBJ1-2; TRBD1 is a possible D gene (5 bases). CDR1 and CDR2 from the germline V gene are LGHDT and YNNKEL (reference sequence). V lost 3 bases to trimming and J lost 3 bases, with 11 bases between them. The CDR3 is 14 residues long.

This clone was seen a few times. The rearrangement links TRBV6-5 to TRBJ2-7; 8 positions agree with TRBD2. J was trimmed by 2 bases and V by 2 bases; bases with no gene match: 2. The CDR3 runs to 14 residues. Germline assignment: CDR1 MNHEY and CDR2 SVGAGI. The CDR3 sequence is CASSYQAGAYEQYF. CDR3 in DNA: TGTGCCAGCAGTTACCAAGCGGGGGCCTACGAGCAGTACTTC.

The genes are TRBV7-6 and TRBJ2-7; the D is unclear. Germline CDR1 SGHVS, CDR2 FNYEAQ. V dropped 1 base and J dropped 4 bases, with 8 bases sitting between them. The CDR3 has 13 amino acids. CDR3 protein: CASSLGANYEQYF. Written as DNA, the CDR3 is TGTGCCAGCAGCTTAGGGGCAAATTACGAGCAGTACTTC.

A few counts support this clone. CDR3 loop: CASSNRDLINTEAFF. CDR3 DNA sequence: TGTGCCAGTAGTAACCGGGATCTTATAAACACTGAAGCTTTCTTT. The V call is TRBV19, the J call TRBJ1-1; D unclear. V shed 4 bases and J shed 2 bases, with 14 bases lying between them. Per germline, CDR1 LNHDA and CDR2 SQIVND (reference sequence). This CDR3 comprises 15 residues. The whole variable domain, filled in from reference TRBV19 and TRBJ1-1, reads DGGITQSPKYLFRKEGQNVTLSCEQNLNHDAMYWYRQDPGQGLRLIYYSQIVNDFQKGDIAEGYSVSREKKESFPLTVTSAQKNPTAFYLCASSNRDLINTEAFFGQGTRLTVV.

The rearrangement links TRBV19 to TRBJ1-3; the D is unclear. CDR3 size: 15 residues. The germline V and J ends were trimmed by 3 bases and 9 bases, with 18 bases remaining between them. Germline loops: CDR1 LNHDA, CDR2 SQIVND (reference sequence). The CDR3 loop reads CASSIRQEAAATIYF. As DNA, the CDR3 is TGTGCCAGTAGTATTCGGCAGGAGGCGGCCGCCACCATATATTTT.

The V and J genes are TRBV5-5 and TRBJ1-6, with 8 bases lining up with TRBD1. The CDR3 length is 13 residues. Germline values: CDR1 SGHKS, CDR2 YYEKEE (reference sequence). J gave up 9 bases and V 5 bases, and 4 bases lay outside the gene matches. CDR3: CASRATGGSPLHF. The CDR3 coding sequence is TGTGCCAGCAGGGCTACAGGGGGTTCACCCCTCCACTTT. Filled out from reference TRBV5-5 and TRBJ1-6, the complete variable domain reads DAGVTQSPTHLIKTRGQQVTLRCSPISGHKSVSWYQQVLGQGPQFIFQYYEKEERGRGNFPDRFSARQFPNYSSELNVNALLLGDSALYLCASRATGGSPLHFGNGTRLTVT.

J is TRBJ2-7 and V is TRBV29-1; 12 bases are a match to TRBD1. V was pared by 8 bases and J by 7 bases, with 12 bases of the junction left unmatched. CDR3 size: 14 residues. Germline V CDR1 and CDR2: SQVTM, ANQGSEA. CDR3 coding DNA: TGCAGCATTAGCCCGGGACAGGGGGCTCAAGAGCAGTACTTC. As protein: CSISPGQGAQEQYF.

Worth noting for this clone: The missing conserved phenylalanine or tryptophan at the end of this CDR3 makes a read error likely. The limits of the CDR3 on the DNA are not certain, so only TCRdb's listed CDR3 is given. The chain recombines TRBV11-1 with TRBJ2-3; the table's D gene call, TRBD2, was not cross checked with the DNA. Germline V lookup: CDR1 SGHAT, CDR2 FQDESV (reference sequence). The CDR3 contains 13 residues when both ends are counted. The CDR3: CASSSRTVRRTFV.

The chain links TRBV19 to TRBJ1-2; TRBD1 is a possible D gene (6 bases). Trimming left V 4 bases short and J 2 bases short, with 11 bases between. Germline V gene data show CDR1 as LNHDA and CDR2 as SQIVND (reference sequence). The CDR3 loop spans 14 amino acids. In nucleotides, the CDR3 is TGTGCCAGTAGTAAACAGGGTTGGAACTATGGCTACACCTTC. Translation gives CASSKQGWNYGYTF.

The CDR3 reads CASSFRDRWQGELFF. The CDR3 nucleotides are TGTGCCAGCAGCTTTCGAGACAGATGGCAAGGGGAGCTGTTTTTT. The chain couples TRBV5-4 to TRBJ2-2; possible D gene TRBD1, 5 bases. Per the germline V gene, CDR1 is SGHNT and CDR2 is YYREEE (reference sequence). The CDR3 has 15 amino acids. V lost 2 bases to trimming and J lost 8 bases, with 16 bases between them. Based on the CDR3 plus reference TRBV5-4 and TRBJ2-2, the full variable domain is ETGVTQSPTHLIKTRGQQVTLRCSSQSGHNTVSWYQQALGQGPQFIFQYYREEENGRGNFPPRFSGLQFPNYSSELNVNALELDDSALYLCASSFRDRWQGELFFGEGSRLTVL.

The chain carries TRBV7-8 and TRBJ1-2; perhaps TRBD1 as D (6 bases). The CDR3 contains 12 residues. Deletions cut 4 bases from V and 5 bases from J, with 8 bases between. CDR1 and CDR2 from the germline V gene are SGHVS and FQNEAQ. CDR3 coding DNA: TGTGCCAGCAGCTCAGGGGAATATGGCTACACCTTC. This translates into CASSSGEYGYTF.

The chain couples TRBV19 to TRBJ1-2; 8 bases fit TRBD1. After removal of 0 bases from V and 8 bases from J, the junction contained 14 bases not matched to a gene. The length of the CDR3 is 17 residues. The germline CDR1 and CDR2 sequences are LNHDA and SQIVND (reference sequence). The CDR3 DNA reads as TGTGCCAGTAGTATAGATTACCGAGGGACAGGAACGTCCGGCTACACCTTC. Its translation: CASSIDYRGTGTSGYTF.

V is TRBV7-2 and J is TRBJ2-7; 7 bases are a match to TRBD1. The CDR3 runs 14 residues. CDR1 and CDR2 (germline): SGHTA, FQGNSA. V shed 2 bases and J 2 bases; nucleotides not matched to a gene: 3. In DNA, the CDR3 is TGTGCCAGCAGCTTAACAGGGGCCACCTACGAGCAGTACTTC. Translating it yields CASSLTGATYEQYF.

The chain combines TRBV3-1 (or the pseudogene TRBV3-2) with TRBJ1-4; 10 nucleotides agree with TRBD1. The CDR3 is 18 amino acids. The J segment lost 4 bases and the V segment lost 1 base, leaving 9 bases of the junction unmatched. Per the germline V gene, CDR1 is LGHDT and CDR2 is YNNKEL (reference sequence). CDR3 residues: CASSQVGTGARNNEKLFF. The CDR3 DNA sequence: TGTGCCAGCAGCCAAGTGGGGACAGGGGCACGAAATAATGAAAAACTGTTTTTT.

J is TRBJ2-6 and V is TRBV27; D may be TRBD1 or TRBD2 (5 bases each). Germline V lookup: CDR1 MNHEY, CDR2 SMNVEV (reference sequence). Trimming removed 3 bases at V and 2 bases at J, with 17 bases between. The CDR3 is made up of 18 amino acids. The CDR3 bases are TGTGCCAGCAGTTTGTGGGGACCTAGGGTCACTGGGGCCAACGTCCTGACTTTC. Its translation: CASSLWGPRVTGANVLTF.

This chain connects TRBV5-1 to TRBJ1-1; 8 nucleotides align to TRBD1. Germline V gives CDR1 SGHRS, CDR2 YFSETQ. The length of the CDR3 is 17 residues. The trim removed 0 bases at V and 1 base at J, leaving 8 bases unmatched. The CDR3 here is CASSLEQGVLSNTEAFF. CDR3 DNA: TGCGCCAGCAGCTTGGAACAGGGGGTCCTTTCGAACACTGAAGCTTTCTTT.